Presented here are 30 T cell receptor beta chains from one specimen sequenced in a study of T cell responses to AZD1222 COVID-19 vaccine. Only in-frame clones appear in the TCRdb table, and some are missing; sequencing was by immunoSEQ multiplex PCR. The sample yields some 150,000 clones, more than 85% seen once. The sample here was peripheral blood, taken 28 days after the second AZD1222 dose. These receptors were obtained from an adult who received the AZD1222 COVID-19 vaccine.

This clone was recorded only once. The J gene is TRBJ1-2, the V gene TRBV7-2, with a possible D match to TRBD1 (5 bases). Germline V lookup: CDR1 SGHTA, CDR2 FQGNSA. The V gene lost 4 bases and the J gene lost 2 bases, with 11 bases spanning the gap. The CDR3 spans 14 residues. This CDR3 reads CASSSRTRNYGYTF. CDR3 nucleotides: TGTGCCAGCAGCTCCAGGACAAGAAACTATGGCTACACCTTC.

The chain employs TRBV5-1 and TRBJ2-3; TRBD2 matches 9 bases. Germline V gene data show CDR1 as SGHRS and CDR2 as YFSETQ. Germline trimming cut 4 bases from V and 9 bases from J; bases unmatched to any gene: 18. The CDR3 spans 17 residues. CDR3 in DNA: TGCGCCAGCAGCCGAGGGACTAGCCCCGCTTCTGTCGAAACGCAGTATTTT. Translation gives CASSRGTSPASVETQYF. Complete variable domain (other parts from reference TRBV5-1 and TRBJ2-3): KAGVTQTPRYLIKTRGQQVTLSCSPISGHRSVSWYQQTPGQGLQFLFEYFSETQRNKGNFPGRFSGRQFSNSRSEMNVSTLELGDSALYLCASSRGTSPASVETQYFGPGTRLTVL.

This sequence joins TRBV7-9 and TRBJ2-5, with 10 bases that match TRBD2. The trim removed 5 bases at V and 2 bases at J, leaving 2 bases unmatched. The CDR3 is made up of 14 amino acids. The germline V gene has CDR1 SEHNR and CDR2 FQNEAQ (reference sequence). As DNA, the CDR3 is TGTGCCAGCAGCGTACTAGCGGGGCAAGAGACCCAGTACTTC. Its translation: CASSVLAGQETQYF.

The chain has TRBV15 and TRBJ2-5; 14 nucleotides align to TRBD2. V trimming: 5 bases; J trimming: 5 bases; junction bases outside the gene matches: 7. Looked up from germline, CDR1 is LNHNV and CDR2 is YYDKDF (reference sequence). There are 16 residues in the CDR3. The CDR3 region has the DNA TGTGCCACCAGCGTCGGGACTAGCGGGAGATCTGAGACCCAGTACTTC. It specifies CATSVGTSGRSETQYF.

J is TRBJ2-3 and V is TRBV27; D is undetermined. V was cut by 3 bases and J by 6 bases, with 16 bases left in between. CDR3 length: 15 amino acids. CDR1 and CDR2 from the germline V gene are MNHEY and SMNVEV (reference sequence). CDR3 DNA sequence: TGTGCCAGCAGTTTTTGGTTGGCTAGTCGGGATACGCAGTATTTT. This translates into CASSFWLASRDTQYF.

J is TRBJ2-7 and V is TRBV3-1 (or the pseudogene TRBV3-2); D gene unclear. The germline V and J ends were trimmed by 0 bases and 0 bases, with 9 bases remaining between them. CDR3 length: 15 amino acids. Germline V CDR1 and CDR2: LGHDT, YNNKEL (reference sequence). Here the CDR3 DNA reads TGTGCCAGCAGCCAAGATGGGCGGTTCTCCTACGAGCAGTACTTC. Protein product: CASSQDGRFSYEQYF.

This clone occurred once. Additional DNA sequences in this sample encode the identical CDR3. This chain uses TRBV29-1 with TRBJ1-2, with 9 bases matching TRBD1. The CDR3 runs to 12 residues. The germline V gene has CDR1 SQVTM and CDR2 ANQGSEA. The V and J ends lost 6 bases and 2 bases, in that order; junction bases with no gene match: 1. In nucleotides, the CDR3 is TGCAGCGTGGACAGGGGAAACTATGGCTACACCTTC. It translates to CSVDRGNYGYTF. Looking up the rest from reference TRBV29-1 and TRBJ1-2 gives the full variable domain: SAVISQKPSRDICQRGTSLTIQCQVDSQVTMMFWYRQQPGQSLTLIATANQGSEATYESGFVIDKFPISRPNLTFSTLTVSNMSPEDSSIYLCSVDRGNYGYTFGSGTRLTVV.

The chain carries TRBV10-2 and TRBJ1-2, with 7 bases fitting TRBD1. The CDR3 loop spans 14 amino acids. V gave up 5 bases and J gave up 3 bases; unmatched junction bases: 6. The germline CDR1 and CDR2 sequences are WSHSY and SAAADI. In DNA, the CDR3 is TGCGCCAGCAGTTACCGGGACAGCGACTATGGCTACACCTTC. It encodes CASSYRDSDYGYTF.

V usage is TRBV4-1 and J usage is TRBJ1-5, with TRBD1 matching over 9 bases. Per the germline V gene, CDR1 is MGHRA and CDR2 is YSYEKL. V shed 3 bases, J shed 5 bases, and the junction held 8 bases outside the gene matches. This CDR3 has 16 amino acids. CDR3 sequence: CASSQGLGTGYQPQHF. The CDR3 DNA sequence: TGCGCCAGCAGCCAGGGGCTGGGGACAGGGTATCAGCCCCAGCATTTT.

This clone was seen only once. The rearrangement uses TRBV7-2 and TRBJ1-2; TRBD1 is a possible D gene (5 bases). CDR3 length: 15 residues. V lost 4 bases and J lost 4, with 16 bases in between. CDR1 and CDR2 from the germline V gene are SGHTA and FQGNSA. CDR3 nucleotides: TGTGCCAGCAGCTCCGTCGGGCAGGGTGGCTATGGCTACACCTTC. Its protein product is CASSSVGQGGYGYTF. Using reference TRBV7-2 and TRBJ1-2 for the parts outside the CDR3, the full variable domain is GAGVSQSPSNKVTEKGKDVELRCDPISGHTALYWYRQSLGQGLEFLIYFQGNSAPDKSGLPSDRFSAERTGGSVSTLTIQRTQQEDSAVYLCASSSVGQGGYGYTFGSGTRLTVV.

The chain joins TRBV28 to TRBJ1-1, with a weak D call TRBD1 (6 bases). The germline V and J ends were trimmed by 1 base and 2 bases, with 17 bases remaining between them. Germline-derived CDR1 and CDR2 are MDHEN and SYDVKM. The CDR3 is 17 amino acids. CDR3 nucleotides: TGTGCCAGCAGTTTATTTGGGCAGGGGAGAGGAAACACTGAAGCTTTCTTT. It encodes CASSLFGQGRGNTEAFF.

This clone was seen ten or more times. The genes are TRBV3-1 (or the pseudogene TRBV3-2) and TRBJ1-2; D call uncertain. Germline values: CDR1 LGHDT, CDR2 YNNKEL (reference sequence). Deletions cut 4 bases from V and 2 bases from J, with 5 bases between. The CDR3 consists of 12 residues. In DNA form, the CDR3 reads TGTGCCAGCAGCCGAGTCAACTATGGCTACACCTTC. Residues: CASSRVNYGYTF.

The chain combines TRBV4-1 with TRBJ1-4; unclear D gene. V gave up 0 bases and J gave up 3 bases, with 20 bases separating them. Germline lookup yields CDR1 MGHRA and CDR2 YSYEKL. The CDR3 spans 19 residues. The CDR3 region is CASSQDLRGPGTSNEKLFF. In nucleotides, the CDR3 is TGCGCCAGCAGCCAAGATCTTAGAGGCCCAGGTACTTCTAATGAAAAACTGTTTTTT.

The rearrangement joins TRBV12-3 or TRBV12-4 to TRBJ2-1; TRBD2 agrees at 9 bases. The length of the CDR3 is 12 residues. The J segment lost 10 bases and the V segment lost 6 bases, leaving 4 bases of the junction unmatched. The CDR3 region has the DNA TGTGCCAGCAGCAGGACTAGCGACGAGCAGTTCTTC. Translation gives CASSRTSDEQFF.

The sample holds one count of this clone. This sequence joins TRBV5-1 and TRBJ2-5, with 10 bases that match TRBD2. Germline values: CDR1 SGHRS, CDR2 YFSETQ. J was trimmed by 1 base and V by 0 bases; bases with no gene match: 3. The CDR3 length is 16 residues. CDR3 sequence reads: CASSLAASGGQETQYF. In nucleotides, the CDR3 is TGCGCCAGCAGCTTGGCCGCTAGCGGGGGCCAAGAGACCCAGTACTTC.

The rearrangement links TRBV9 to TRBJ1-2; D perhaps matches TRBD1 (6 bases). This CDR3 comprises 13 residues. The germline V and J ends were trimmed by 4 bases and 2 bases, with 9 bases remaining between them. CDR1 SGDLS and CDR2 YYNGEE come from the germline V gene. Here the CDR3 reads CASSPTGNYGYTF. CDR3 sequence (DNA): TGTGCCAGCAGCCCCACAGGGAACTATGGCTACACCTTC.

The rearrangement uses TRBV27 and TRBJ1-4; 7 bases are a match to TRBD1. CDR1 is MNHEY, CDR2 SMNVEV, per germline (reference sequence). V shed 4 bases and J 8 bases; nucleotides not matched to a gene: 10. The CDR3 length is 15 residues. CDR3 nucleotide sequence: TGTGCCAGCAGTTCTTACAGGGGCCAAAGGGAAAAACTGTTTTTT. Translating it yields CASSSYRGQREKLFF.

V and J are TRBV6-5 and TRBJ1-3; D perhaps matches TRBD1 (5 bases). Germline-derived CDR1 and CDR2 are MNHEY and SVGAGI. The CDR3 runs 15 residues. V was pared by 0 bases and J by 4 bases, with 10 bases between. CDR3 in amino acids: CASSYSPGQGNTIYF. CDR3 bases: TGTGCCAGCAGTTACTCGCCGGGGCAAGGAAACACCATATATTTT.

The rearrangement uses TRBV9 and TRBJ1-1, with a tentative D call TRBD1 (6 bases). The V gene lost 4 bases and the J gene lost 3 bases, with 10 bases spanning the gap. Germline V gene data show CDR1 as SGDLS and CDR2 as YYNGEE. The CDR3 covers 13 residues. CDR3 loop: CASSPEGDTEAFF. The CDR3 coding sequence is TGTGCCAGCAGCCCAGAGGGGGACACTGAAGCTTTCTTT.

The V and J genes are TRBV4-2 and TRBJ1-2; D perhaps matches TRBD1 (6 bases). V was clipped by 1 base and J by 4 bases, with 16 bases between them. The CDR3 spans 16 residues. Germline lookup yields CDR1 LGHNA and CDR2 YNFKEQ. In DNA form, the CDR3 reads TGTGCCAGCAGCCAAGGCAAAACAGGGATCGGCTATGGCTACACCTTC. It is translated as CASSQGKTGIGYGYTF.

This chain connects TRBV5-4 to TRBJ1-4, with D uncertain. Per germline, CDR1 SGHNT and CDR2 YYREEE (reference sequence). This CDR3 is 12 amino acids long. Trimming shortened V by 7 bases and J by 3 bases, and 7 bases separated the two germline ends. The CDR3 DNA is TGTGCCAGCGGGAGAGCTAATGAAAAACTGTTTTTT. Translation gives CASGRANEKLFF.

The V and J genes are TRBV2 and TRBJ2-1; 9 nucleotides match TRBD2. This CDR3 has 15 residues. The V gene end was trimmed by 3 bases and the J gene end by 8 bases; junction bases not matched to a gene: 8. The germline CDR1 and CDR2 sequences are SNHLY and FYNNEI. This chain's CDR3 is CASSEEAGGYHEQFF. The CDR3 nucleotides read TGTGCCAGCAGTGAGGAGGCGGGAGGGTATCATGAGCAGTTCTTC.

For the CDR3, the DNA is TGTGCCAGCAGTTTTGGGTTTGGCAATCAGCCCCAGCATTTT. This translates into CASSFGFGNQPQHF. The V call is TRBV28, the J call TRBJ1-5; D is unresolved. The CDR3 loop spans 14 amino acids. Per germline, CDR1 MDHEN and CDR2 SYDVKM. The V end lost 3 bases, the J end lost 2 bases, and 8 bases lay between the germline ends. The full variable domain, completed using reference TRBV28 and TRBJ1-5, is DVKVTQSSRYLVKRTGEKVFLECVQDMDHENMFWYRQDPGLGLRLIYFSYDVKMKEKGDIPEGYSVSREKKERFSLILESASTNQTSMYLCASSFGFGNQPQHFGDGTRLSIL.

The sample holds one count of this clone. This rearrangement joins TRBV6-2 or TRBV6-3 to TRBJ1-4, with D unresolved. The germline gives CDR1 MNHEY, CDR2 SVGEGT. V was shortened by 5 bases and J by 2 bases, with 15 bases between the two germline ends. CDR3 size: 16 residues. The DNA for the CDR3 is TGTGCCAGCAGTCTCATGGCCCCGGGGACTAATGAAAAACTGTTTTTT. Residues: CASSLMAPGTNEKLFF.

The chain recombines TRBV5-1 with TRBJ2-2; TRBD2 matches at 12 bases. CDR1 and CDR2 (germline): SGHRS, YFSETQ. After removal of 3 bases from V and 7 bases from J, the junction contained 7 bases not matched to a gene. This CDR3 is 16 amino acids long. CDR3 DNA: TGCGCCAGCAGCTCCGGGACTAGCGGGTGGAACGGGGAGCTGTTTTTT. This sequence encodes CASSSGTSGWNGELFF.

J is TRBJ1-5 and V is TRBV19, with 8 positions matching TRBD1. Unmatched junction bases numbered 7, after V lost 6 bases and J lost 0 bases. CDR1 is LNHDA and CDR2 is SQIVND in the germline V gene (reference sequence). The CDR3 consists of 16 residues. CDR3 protein: CASSIRQGASNQPQHF. CDR3 sequence (DNA): TGTGCCAGTAGCATCCGCCAGGGGGCTAGCAATCAGCCCCAGCATTTT.

A single count supports this clone. The CDR3 protein is CASSAPGIADYGYTF. The CDR3 bases are TGTGCCAGCAGCGCCCCGGGGATTGCGGACTATGGCTACACCTTC. The chain uses TRBV28 and TRBJ1-2; unclear D gene. This CDR3 has 15 amino acids. CDR1 and CDR2 from the germline V gene are MDHEN and SYDVKM. Trimming cost V 6 bases and J 3 bases, with 17 bases left between them.

This clone was observed a single time. The rearrangement uses TRBV2 and TRBJ1-1; TRBD1 aligns across 8 bases. V gave up 3 bases and J gave up 4 bases; unmatched junction bases: 4. The CDR3 length is 14 residues. Germline-derived CDR1 and CDR2 are SNHLY and FYNNEI. CDR3 sequence reads: CASSDRGQGTEAFF. CDR3 nucleotide sequence: TGTGCCAGCAGTGACAGGGGGCAGGGCACTGAAGCTTTCTTT.

This chain links TRBV19 with TRBJ1-4; 8 bases map to TRBD1. With 5 bases clipped from V and 7 bases from J, the junction kept 9 bases outside the gene matches. CDR3 length: 15 residues. Germline CDR1 LNHDA, CDR2 SQIVND (reference sequence). The CDR3 DNA reads as TGTGCCAGTAGTGCGACGACAGGGGTTCTTGAAAAACTGTTTTTT. Protein sequence: CASSATTGVLEKLFF.

This chain joins TRBV6-5 and TRBJ1-1; D is possibly TRBD1 (6 bases). Germline V lookup: CDR1 MNHEY, CDR2 SVGAGI. The CDR3 spans 12 residues. The germline V and J ends were trimmed by 6 bases and 10 bases, with 15 bases remaining between them. CDR3 coding DNA: TGTGCCAGCAGAGGTCAGGGGTGGGCAGCTTTCTTT. Protein: CASRGQGWAAFF.